The 10 T cell receptor beta chains below come from one sample, sequenced in a study of blood T cell repertoires in COVID-19. Libraries were prepared by immunoSEQ multiplex PCR; TCRdb keeps only in-frame clonotypes and omits some of them. The table has roughly 77,000 clones, just over 85% seen once. Material for sequencing was peripheral blood. The source of these receptors is a human donor in a cohort sampled during active COVID-19.

This chain connects TRBV14 to TRBJ2-3, with D possibly matching TRBD2 (6 bases). Per germline, CDR1 SGHDN and CDR2 FVKESK. The CDR3 loop spans 15 amino acids. Trimming left V 2 bases short and J 0 bases short, with 9 bases between. The CDR3 DNA reads TGTGCCAGCAGCCAACTAGCGTCTAGCACAGATACGCAGTATTTT. Translation: CASSQLASSTDTQYF.

V usage is TRBV5-1 and J usage is TRBJ1-2, with 8 bases that match TRBD1. The CDR3 consists of 15 residues. Germline V gene lookup returns CDR1 SGHRS and CDR2 YFSETQ. V gave up 4 bases and J gave up 0 bases; unmatched junction bases: 5. Here the CDR3 DNA reads TGCGCCAGCAGCCCTAGACAGGGGCCTAACTATGGCTACACCTTC. This translates into CASSPRQGPNYGYTF. Full variable domain (missing parts from reference TRBV5-1 and TRBJ1-2): KAGVTQTPRYLIKTRGQQVTLSCSPISGHRSVSWYQQTPGQGLQFLFEYFSETQRNKGNFPGRFSGRQFSNSRSEMNVSTLELGDSALYLCASSPRQGPNYGYTFGSGTRLTVV.

The chain has TRBV27 and TRBJ2-1; 8 bases are a match to TRBD2. The CDR3 sequence is 16 residues long. The junction had 12 bases not matched to a gene; V was cut back by 4 bases and J by 7 bases. CDR1 MNHEY and CDR2 SMNVEV come from the germline V gene (reference sequence). CDR3 in DNA: TGTGCCAGCAGTTCAATCAAGCGGGAGATGTCAAATGAGCAGTTCTTC. Residues: CASSSIKREMSNEQFF.

The rearrangement joins TRBV9 to TRBJ2-3; TRBD2 might be the D (6 bases). V lost 3 bases, J lost 4 bases, and 12 bases lay in between. CDR1 and CDR2 from the germline V gene are SGDLS and YYNGEE. CDR3 length equals 14 residues. The CDR3 region is CASSAPGLPDTQYF. The CDR3 DNA is TGTGCCAGCAGCGCCCCAGGACTACCAGATACGCAGTATTTT.

This clone was seen just once. The chain employs TRBV2 and TRBJ1-5, with D uncertain. The CDR3 totals 14 residues. The germline gives CDR1 SNHLY, CDR2 FYNNEI. The V gene lost 6 bases and the J gene lost 0 bases, with 9 bases spanning the gap. The CDR3 loop reads CASRPVYSNQPQHF. CDR3 DNA: TGTGCCAGCAGGCCGGTGTATAGCAATCAGCCCCAGCATTTT.

In its sample, this clone was seen once. The chain joins TRBV4-1 to TRBJ2-5; TRBD2 might be the D (8 bases). Germline CDR1 reads MGHRA; CDR2 reads YSYEKL. Trimming took off 3 bases at V and 3 bases at J, with 14 bases between the two ends. The CDR3 totals 15 residues. CDR3 sequence (DNA): TGCGCCAGCAGCCAGTTTAGCGGGACAGAAGAGACCCAGTACTTC. Translating it yields CASSQFSGTEETQYF.

This chain uses TRBV30 with TRBJ2-1, with D maybe TRBD1 (7 bases). This CDR3 has 13 residues. Trimming left V 2 bases short and J 6 bases short, with 11 bases between. Germline lookup yields CDR1 GTSNPN and CDR2 SVGIG (reference sequence). CDR3 coding DNA: TGTGCCTGGAGTTGGCAGGGGGGCAATGAGCAGTTCTTC. This gives the protein CAWSWQGGNEQFF.

The chain has TRBV5-6 and TRBJ1-1; 8 bases are shared with TRBD1. Unmatched junction bases numbered 8, after V lost 10 bases and J lost 0 bases. This CDR3 has 14 amino acids. The germline gives CDR1 SGHDT, CDR2 YYEEEE. In DNA, the CDR3 is TGTGCCGGAAACAGCAGGGGGCTGAACACTGAAGCTTTCTTT. This sequence encodes CAGNSRGLNTEAFF.

The genes are TRBV5-1 and TRBJ2-3; 11 positions match TRBD2. The CDR3 has 17 amino acids. V was clipped by 0 bases and J by 0 bases; unmatched bases: 3. Germline V gives CDR1 SGHRS, CDR2 YFSETQ. The CDR3 coding sequence is TGCGCCAGCAGCTTGGGGCTAGCGGGAGGTAGCACAGATACGCAGTATTTT. Translation gives CASSLGLAGGSTDTQYF.

This chain links TRBV19 with TRBJ2-2; the D is unclear. CDR3 size: 17 residues. From germline, CDR1 is LNHDA and CDR2 SQIVND (reference sequence). V lost 6 bases and J lost 6, with 23 bases in between. The CDR3 here is CASRGHLIAPVAGELFF. The DNA of the CDR3 is TGTGCCAGTAGGGGCCATTTAATTGCCCCAGTGGCCGGGGAGCTGTTTTTT.